This T cell receptor beta chain is from a study of persistence of HIV-infected CD4 T cells. Overall study: Donors were ART-treated; their CMV- and Gag-responding CD4+ T cells were isolated.

Stimulation used approximately 9.1 ug/mL lysate from CMV-infected fibroblasts. Memory cells lacking CD40L and CD69 with high CD45RO were sorted. Deletions cut 0 bases from V and 1 base from J, with 11 bases between. Germline V gene data show CDR1 as SGHRS and CDR2 as YFSETQ. This CDR3 comprises 16 residues. Whole-study findings and limits: TCRbeta richness was lower in CMV- and Gag-responding cells than in anti-CD3/anti-CD28-responding cells.

Turning to this clone: Its target is unknown.

The libraries were made with immunoSEQ version 4 in survey mode. Only in-frame clones appear in the TCRdb table, and some are missing; sequencing was by immunoSEQ multiplex PCR. The table records some 28,000 clones, 82% of them present only once. The input for sequencing was CD4+ T cells sorted from PBMCs after approximately 20-hour stimulation, taken from a patient who received antiretroviral therapy. The sequence came from an adult man with HIV who was CMV-seropositive. The chain joins TRBV5-1 to TRBJ2-1; possible D gene TRBD1, 6 bases. The CDR3 sequence: CASSLAGQGSYNEQFF. Here the CDR3 DNA reads TGCGCCAGCAGCTTGGCGGGGCAGGGGTCCTACAATGAGCAGTTCTTC.